The table lists the clone carrying this TCR beta chain with many counts. The sample comes from a study of blood T cells in healthy people across ages. V lost 0 bases and J lost 0, with 12 bases in between. Germline-derived CDR1 and CDR2 are DFQATT and SNEGSKA (reference sequence). The CDR3 has 16 amino acids. The authors ran a second PCR of about 6 to 11 cycles using a sample-barcoded 5' primer and a J-beta primer mix. TCRdb used MiXCR to reprocess the 5' RACE reads, holding one entry per CDR3 protein. The data contain 1 million or so distinct CDR3 sequences, about 25% of them singletons. This same sample was also taken into another study, of T cells of mothers and their children.

The sequence was obtained from a girl aged 2 to 10 in good health. The chain joins TRBV20-1 to TRBJ2-1, with D possibly being TRBD2 (5 bases). Material: blood. CDR3 sequence: CSARDRLALSYNEQFF. The CDR3 region has the DNA TGCAGTGCTAGAGATCGGTTAGCGCTCTCCTACAATGAGCAGTTCTTC.